The entry below gives a single T cell receptor beta chain sequence along with its context. Its antigen remains undetermined. Per-base quality was not reported, and no clone a single base away is much larger than it. Other DNA sequences in the same sample also yield this CDR3. Using the deep immunoSEQ assay, multiplex PCR amplified TCR CDR3 regions from genomic DNA. Extracted genomic DNA from each cell subset was distributed evenly across all wells of several immunoSEQ 96-well plates, and each plate was treated as a replicate. For sorted subsets, about 200 ng genomic DNA, equal to some 28,000 T cell genomes, was loaded into each replicate PCR. The purified libraries were quantified using a Qubit 3.0 fluorometer, sized with a Bioanalyzer 2100, and then quantified again using the KAPA Library Quantification kit. Every immunoSEQ 96-well plate was sequenced on a separate single-read 150-cycle Illumina NextSeq 550 flow cell. Turning to the authors' computational methods: Because the immunoSEQ output held only junctional sequences and lacked quality scores, the filtering could not match the filtering applied to full-length reads. To assign V/J genes and CDR3, sequences were annotated using PyIR, a Python wrapper for IgBLAST v1.9, with IMGT germline references. Any read was removed if the V/J assignment was weak (E-value above 1e-6), the CDR3 was missing, or the read contained stop codons, out-of-frame junctions, or ambiguous translated residues. V3J clonotypes were defined as sequences sharing the same inferred V gene, J gene, and CDR3 amino acid sequence. The percentage overlap between two repertoires was calculated by dividing the number of shared unique clonotypes by the size of the smaller repertoire. Three approaches were used to assess repertoire richness: RTK rarefaction, the Chao1 estimator, and Recon v2.1 estimates of unobserved clonotypes. For all TCRbeta clonotypes obtained by the gDNA method from a handful of donors, generation probabilities were computed with OLGA. In TCRdb, the immuneACCESS table is reduced to in-frame sequences with V and J assigned. These tables do not hold every clone; where another copy was compared, an unresolved V gene accounts for under half, and the others remain unexplained. The V and J calls and the clone size are those of that table, but D and trimming were determined from the DNA. The sample contains approximately 2,000,000 clones, 80% to 95% of them found a single time. The top ten constitute 0.3% to 0.45% of the sample.

Donors were healthy HIV-negative adults with no recently reported acute infections or vaccinations. Only Caucasian adults living in Nashville, Tennessee, USA were represented among the donors. CD4+ T cells were enriched through magnetic negative selection, after which naive cells were positively selected on CD45RA and the remaining negative fraction served as the memory subset. Blood was obtained by leukapheresis, after which PBMCs were separated by Ficoll-Histopaque density gradient centrifugation and cryopreserved in liquid nitrogen vapor phase. Analytical flow cytometry was used to check the purity and quantity of every magnetically sorted T cell population. Genomic DNA was isolated from each sorted fraction and quantified by UV absorbance on a Nanodrop 2000c. This record comes from a study of shared clonotypes between healthy human individuals (dated by TCRdb to the early 2020s). With regard to the full study: The cohort included a few men and a couple of women between 18 and 49 years of age. For each donor, CD4 naive and CD4 memory were each given three plates, CD8 naive was given two plates, and CD8 memory was given one plate. Blood TCR repertoires of about five healthy adults were deeply sequenced to estimate repertoire size and the extent of clonotype sharing between individuals. To increase sequencing depth and limit assay-specific biases, TCR repertoire library preparation and sequencing were carried out by different laboratories using diverse techniques. Per donor, leukapheresis produced somewhere between about 0.85 and 9.5 billion PBMCs. General conclusions and limits of the study: Pairwise subsampling led to the expectation that sequencing depth would affect the degree of clonotype sharing among donors. Naive subsets generally had larger estimated clonotype richness than memory subsets. Compared with non-shared clonotypes, the clonotypes found in all four sorted-subset donors had higher generation probabilities. Sampling was limited to blood, and TCR repertoires in tissue likely differ from TCR repertoires in blood. Even with the large sequencing depth, rarefaction of the sorted-subset datasets indicated that sequencing was incomplete. Across a few donors, around 5.4% of naive CD4, around 3.3% of naive CD8, 2% to 2.5% of memory CD4, and about 0.4% of memory CD8 clonotypes were shared. Because the study included only a small number of donors, the genetic and exposure-history diversity represented was limited.

The sample comprised naive CD4+ T cells from PBMCs. Per the publication, the cell subset or site label means: CD45RA+ positively selected. This TCR derives from a man aged 18 to 35 in good health. Some clones in this sample may be carry-over from other donors' samples.

The CDR3 protein is CASSAGVYEQYF. In nucleotide form, the sequence is TGCGCCAGCAGCGCTGGAGTTTACGAGCAGTACTTC. Rearrangement joined TRBV5-1 to TRBJ2-7, with no reliable assignment of the D segment. The germline ends are 9 bases apart after V is trimmed by 4 bases and J by 4 bases. Per the germline V gene, SGHRS is the CDR1 and YFSETQ is the CDR2. The CDR3 runs 12 amino acids, cysteine and phenylalanine included. The DNA shown is the 36-base CDR3, in frame from base 1.